Below, one T cell receptor beta chain is given with its context. Its specific antigen is unknown. The junction does not match germline at one end; this may be a read error. Libraries were built with 5' RACE. Sequenced using an Illumina HiSeq 2500. A second PCR of 7 to 11 cycles was performed with a sample-barcoded 5' primer and a J-beta primer mix. Each TCR beta cDNA molecule received a unique molecular identifier from a template-switch 5' adaptor carrying 12 random nucleotides. At least 2.5 million CDR3-containing paired-end reads were obtained from each sample. First-strand cDNA was synthesized from all RNA with the Mint cDNA synthesis kit, primed by a TRBC-specific oligonucleotide. Following uracil-DNA glycosylase treatment, a first 18-cycle PCR with universal primers M1SS and BC2_uni_R was performed on all cDNA. Regarding the original processing steps: For normalization, 1 million high-quality reads were randomly selected from each sample, with every read carrying a distinct molecular identifier. Reads with shared molecular identifiers were discarded instead of being binned into consensus sequences. MiTCR, with a Q25 quality threshold and the strictest error-elimination algorithm, was used for CDR3 identification, clonotype clustering and error correction. A nonparametric unseen species model with Euler transformation was used to estimate lower-bound total TCR beta diversity. Clones were called with MiXCR by TCRdb after fastp trimmed the public reads at Q25, and only in-frame beta chains were retained. One record per CDR3 amino acid sequence lists the most common genes and DNA. None of the V and J calls come from the authors' own analysis; TCRdb made them. The sample records around 620,000 distinct CDR3 sequences, 27% of which are singletons. Clones ranked in the top ten supply around 20% of the sample.

The data were obtained in a study of blood T cells in healthy people across ages (dated by TCRdb to between 2014 and 2017). Study-level background: In model experiments, roughly one uniquely barcoded TCR beta cDNA molecule per two T cells was captured by template switching. Using deep sequencing normalized with unique cDNA molecular identifiers, the study measured how TCR beta repertoire diversity changes with age. Donors were grouped into four age groups: young (average 16 years), middle-aged (roughly 37), aged (around 60) and long-lived (over 80). To avoid experimental bias, donors of different ages were spread randomly across the sequencing lanes. For two donors (one aged 18 to 29 and one aged 80 or older), the study analyzed two additional independent replicas of 1 million unique cDNA reads from the same blood draw.

Taken from cysteine to phenylalanine, the CDR3 has 15 residues. Only the CDR3 portion is preserved as DNA: 45 bases, with reading frame beginning at the first base. Via the germline V gene, CDR1 is KGHSH and CDR2 LQKENI. Study-wide conclusions, independent of this receptor: Estimates of total diversity based on one million sequenced T cells were considered lower bounds and underestimates. Observed TCR beta diversity per million T cells fell roughly linearly with age, and a significant reduction was already apparent by age about 36. Conclusive comparison of naive and antigen-experienced compartments was prevented by the profiling of bulk unsorted PBMCs. The percentage of naive T cells measured by flow cytometry correlated strongly with observed TCR beta diversity. Because donor CMV infection status was unknown, age-related changes in expanded clonotypes were potentially confounded. Compared with the aged group, the long-lived group had more naive CD4+ T cells, fewer expanded clones and increased TCR diversity, suggesting age selection.

Donors were 40 or so systemically healthy Caucasian individuals from Russia aged roughly 6 to 100 years. Around 10 milliliters of peripheral blood were drawn from each donor into EDTA-treated Vacutainer tubes. Ficoll-Paque density-gradient centrifugation was used to isolate PBMCs, with at least 7 million per sample. Total RNA was extracted from PBMCs with Trizol reagent, with at least 6 micrograms obtained per sample. Naive CD45RAhigh/CD27high T cell percentages were measured by flow cytometry on a PBMC aliquot from every donor. The chain couples TRBV18 to TRBJ2-5; TRBD1 might be the D gene, on 6 matching bases. The J call may be faulty, since TRBJ2-7 better matches the DNA end. The specimen sequenced was blood. The sequence derives from a woman aged 70 to 79 in good health. CDR3 loop: CASSPIGTSSYEQYF. The DNA sequence is TGCGCCAGCTCACCAATAGGGACATCCTCCTACGAGCAGTACTTC.